This T cell receptor (beta chain) originates from a study of cytomegalovirus exposure and HLA in healthy donors. Study results and caveats: A further, later analysis showed that HLA-associated TCR beta chains (compared with equally common others) were more clonally expanded. CMV serostatus alone was available as immune exposure information.

PCR employed 60 Vbeta and 13 Jbeta primers. TCRdb's copy holds only in-frame clones and misses some; the assay was immunoSEQ multiplex PCR. The sample has under 150,000 clones, approximately 73% seen once. The CDR3 loop spans 13 amino acids. Per germline, CDR1 SNHLY and CDR2 FYNNEI. The germline V and J ends were trimmed by 5 bases and 4 bases, with 9 bases remaining between them. As concerns this clone: As yet, its antigen is unknown.

The material sequenced was PBMCs. The clonotype originates from a middle-aged woman in good health and CMV-seronegative. This sequence joins TRBV2 and TRBJ2-1; possible D gene TRBD2, 5 bases. CDR3 sequence reads: CASSPGEYNEQFF. The CDR3 DNA follows: TGTGCCAGCAGTCCCGGGGAATACAATGAGCAGTTCTTC.